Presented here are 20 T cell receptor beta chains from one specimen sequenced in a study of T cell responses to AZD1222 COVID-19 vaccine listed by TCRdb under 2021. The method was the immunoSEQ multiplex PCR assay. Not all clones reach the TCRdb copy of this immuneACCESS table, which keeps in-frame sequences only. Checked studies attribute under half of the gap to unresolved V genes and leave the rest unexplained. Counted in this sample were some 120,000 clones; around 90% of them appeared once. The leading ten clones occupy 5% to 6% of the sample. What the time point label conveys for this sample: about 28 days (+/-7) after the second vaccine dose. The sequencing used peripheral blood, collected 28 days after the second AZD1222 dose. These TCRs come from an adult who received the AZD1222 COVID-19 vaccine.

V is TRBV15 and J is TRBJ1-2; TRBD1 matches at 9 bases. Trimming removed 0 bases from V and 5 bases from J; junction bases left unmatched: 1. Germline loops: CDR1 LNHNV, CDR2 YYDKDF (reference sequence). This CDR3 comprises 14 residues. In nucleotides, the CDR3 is TGTGCCACCAGCAGAGAAGACAGGGGGTATGGCTACACCTTC. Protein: CATSREDRGYGYTF.

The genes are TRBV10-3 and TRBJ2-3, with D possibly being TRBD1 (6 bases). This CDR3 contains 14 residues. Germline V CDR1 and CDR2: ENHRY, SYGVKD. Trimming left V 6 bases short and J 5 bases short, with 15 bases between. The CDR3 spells CAISVTGFGDTQYF. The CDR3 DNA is TGTGCCATCAGCGTTACAGGGTTCGGAGATACGCAGTATTTT.

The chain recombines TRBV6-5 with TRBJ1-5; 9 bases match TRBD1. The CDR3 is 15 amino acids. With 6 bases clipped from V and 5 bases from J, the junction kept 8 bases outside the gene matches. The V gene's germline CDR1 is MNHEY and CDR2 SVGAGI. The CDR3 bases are TGTGCCAGCAGCCCCGGAGGACAGGGGTATCAGCCCCAGCATTTT. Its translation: CASSPGGQGYQPQHF.

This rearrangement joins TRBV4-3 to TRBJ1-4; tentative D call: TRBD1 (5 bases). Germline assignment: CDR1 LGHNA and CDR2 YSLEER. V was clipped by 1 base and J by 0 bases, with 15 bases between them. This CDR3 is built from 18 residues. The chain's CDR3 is CASSQAGGGSSTNEKLFF. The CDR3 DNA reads TGCGCCAGCAGCCAAGCAGGTGGGGGATCTTCAACTAATGAAAAACTGTTTTTT.

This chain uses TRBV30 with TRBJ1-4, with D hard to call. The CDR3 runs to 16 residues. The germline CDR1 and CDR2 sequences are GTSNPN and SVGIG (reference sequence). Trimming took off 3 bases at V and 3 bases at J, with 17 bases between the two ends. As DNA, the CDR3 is TGTGCCTGGAGCCCCGGGAGTTACACATCTAATGAAAAACTGTTTTTT. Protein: CAWSPGSYTSNEKLFF.

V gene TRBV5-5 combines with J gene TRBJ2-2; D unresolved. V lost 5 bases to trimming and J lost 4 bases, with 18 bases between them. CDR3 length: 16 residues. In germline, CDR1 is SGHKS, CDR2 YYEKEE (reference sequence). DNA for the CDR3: TGTGCCAGCAGGGTCCCGGGTCTAGTGACCACCGGGGAGCTGTTTTTT. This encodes CASRVPGLVTTGELFF.

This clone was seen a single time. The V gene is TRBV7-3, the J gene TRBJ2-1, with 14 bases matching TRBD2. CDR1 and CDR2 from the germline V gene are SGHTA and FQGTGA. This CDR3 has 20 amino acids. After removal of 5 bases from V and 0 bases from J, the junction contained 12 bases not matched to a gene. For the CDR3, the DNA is TGTGCCAGCAGCCTCCTGACTAGCGGGGGGGCATATAGCTCCTACAATGAGCAGTTCTTC. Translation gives CASSLLTSGGAYSSYNEQFF.

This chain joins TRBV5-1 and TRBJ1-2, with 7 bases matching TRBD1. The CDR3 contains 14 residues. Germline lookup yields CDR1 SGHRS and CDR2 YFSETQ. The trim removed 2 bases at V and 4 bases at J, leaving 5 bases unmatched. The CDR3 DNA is TGCGCCAGCAGCTTCACAGGGGACGGCTATGGCTACACCTTC. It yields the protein CASSFTGDGYGYTF.

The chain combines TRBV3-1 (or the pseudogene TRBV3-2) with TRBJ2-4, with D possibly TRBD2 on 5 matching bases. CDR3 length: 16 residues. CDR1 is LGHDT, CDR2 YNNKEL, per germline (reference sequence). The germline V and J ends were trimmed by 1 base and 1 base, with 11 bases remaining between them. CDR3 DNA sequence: TGTGCCAGCAGCCAAGTCAAAGAGCGGGCCAAAAACATTCAGTACTTC. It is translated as CASSQVKERAKNIQYF.

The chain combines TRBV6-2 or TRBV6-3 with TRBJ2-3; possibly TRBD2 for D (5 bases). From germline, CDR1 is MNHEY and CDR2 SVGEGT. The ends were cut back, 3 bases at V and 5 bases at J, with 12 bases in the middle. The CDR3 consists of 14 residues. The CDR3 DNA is TGTGCCAGCAGTTATGGGGTAGCGAGAGATACGCAGTATTTT. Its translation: CASSYGVARDTQYF.

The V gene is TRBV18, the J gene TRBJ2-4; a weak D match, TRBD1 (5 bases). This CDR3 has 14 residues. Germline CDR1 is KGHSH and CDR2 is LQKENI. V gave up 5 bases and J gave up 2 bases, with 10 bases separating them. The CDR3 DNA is TGTGCCAGCTCATATGACAGTACCAAAAACATTCAGTACTTC. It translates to CASSYDSTKNIQYF.

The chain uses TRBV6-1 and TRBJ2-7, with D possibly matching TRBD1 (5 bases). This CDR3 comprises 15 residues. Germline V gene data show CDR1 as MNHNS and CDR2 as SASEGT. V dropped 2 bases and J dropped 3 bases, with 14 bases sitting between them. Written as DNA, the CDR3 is TGTGCCAGCAGTGAACTCGGACAAGCCTACTACGAGCAGTACTTC. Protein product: CASSELGQAYYEQYF.

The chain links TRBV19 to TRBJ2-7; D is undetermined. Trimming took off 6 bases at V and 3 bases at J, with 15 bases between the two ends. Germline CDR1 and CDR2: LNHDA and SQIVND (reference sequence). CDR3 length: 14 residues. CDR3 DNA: TGTGCCAGTAGCCCCTTGCGAGGTAACTACGAGCAGTACTTC. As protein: CASSPLRGNYEQYF.

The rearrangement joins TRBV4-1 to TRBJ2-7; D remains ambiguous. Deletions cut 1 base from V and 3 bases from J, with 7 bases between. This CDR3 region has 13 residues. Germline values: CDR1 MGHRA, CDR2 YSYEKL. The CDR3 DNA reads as TGCGCCAGCAGCCAAGTTGGCTACTACGAGCAGTACTTC. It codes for CASSQVGYYEQYF.

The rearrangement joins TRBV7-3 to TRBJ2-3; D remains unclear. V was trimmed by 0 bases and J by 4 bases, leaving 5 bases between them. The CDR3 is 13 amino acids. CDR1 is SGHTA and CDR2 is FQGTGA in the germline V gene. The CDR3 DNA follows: TGTGCCAGCAGCTTAACATGGGCAGATACGCAGTATTTT. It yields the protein CASSLTWADTQYF.

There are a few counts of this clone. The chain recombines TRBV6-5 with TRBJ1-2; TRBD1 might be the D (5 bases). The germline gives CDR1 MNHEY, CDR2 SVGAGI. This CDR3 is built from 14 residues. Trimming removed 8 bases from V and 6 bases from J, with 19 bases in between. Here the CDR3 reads CASVRVEGWDGYTF. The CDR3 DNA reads TGTGCCAGCGTGAGGGTGGAGGGGTGGGATGGCTACACCTTC.

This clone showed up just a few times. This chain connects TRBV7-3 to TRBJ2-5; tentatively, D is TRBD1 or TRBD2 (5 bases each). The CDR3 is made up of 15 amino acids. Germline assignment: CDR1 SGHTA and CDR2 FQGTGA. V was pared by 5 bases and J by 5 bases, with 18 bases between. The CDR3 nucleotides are TGTGCCAGCAGCCCGCGTGGGGGTCCACAGGAGACCCAGTACTTC. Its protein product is CASSPRGGPQETQYF.

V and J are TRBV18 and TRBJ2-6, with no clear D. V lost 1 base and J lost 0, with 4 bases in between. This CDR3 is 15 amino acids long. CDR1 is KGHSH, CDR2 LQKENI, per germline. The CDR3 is CASSPRISGANVLTF. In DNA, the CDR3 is TGTGCCAGCTCACCACGGATCTCTGGGGCCAACGTCCTGACTTTC.

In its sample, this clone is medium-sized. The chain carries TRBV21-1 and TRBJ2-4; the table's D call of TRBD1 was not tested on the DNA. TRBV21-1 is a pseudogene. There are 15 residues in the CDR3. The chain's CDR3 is CAKQGDREGKNIQYF. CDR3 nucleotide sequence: TGTGCCAAACAGGGGGACAGGGAGGGCAAAAACATTCAGTACTTC.

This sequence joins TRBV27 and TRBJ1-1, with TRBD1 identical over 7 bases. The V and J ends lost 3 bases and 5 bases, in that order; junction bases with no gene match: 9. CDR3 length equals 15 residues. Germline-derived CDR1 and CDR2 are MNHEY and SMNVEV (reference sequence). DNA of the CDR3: TGTGCCAGCAGTTTCTGGGCACAGGGGAGGACTGAAGCTTTCTTT. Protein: CASSFWAQGRTEAFF.